This is a list of T cell receptor beta chains from one sample in a study of T cells in Graves' hyperthyroidism and ophthalmopathy. TCRdb analysed the multiplex PCR reads with MiXCR anew, one entry per CDR3 protein. The sample includes some 600,000 distinct CDR3 sequences, 46% of them seen just once. The material sequenced was peripheral blood or thyroid tissue (not recorded which). These receptors originate from a woman between 18 and 30 years old with Graves' hyperthyroidism. The CDR3 runs from the conserved cysteine through the conserved F or W. Each record gives: D gene, clone size, J gene, V gene, CDR3 protein, CDR3 DNA. The D gene is left open where the match is weak. The size of a clone is reported for some rows only, either as once, few or many, or as a class for expanded clones.

D gene: NA; clone size: few; J gene: TRBJ1-1; V gene: TRBV5-1; CDR3 protein: CASSLDGPTEAFF; CDR3 DNA: TGCGCCAGCAGCTTGGACGGGCCCACTGAAGCTTTCTTT
D gene: NA; clone size: NA; J gene: TRBJ1-4; V gene: TRBV29-1; CDR3 protein: CSVEGEVPGLKEKLFF; CDR3 DNA: TGCAGCGTTGAAGGGGAGGTGCCAGGTCTGAAGGAAAAACTGTTTTTT
D gene: TRBD1; clone size: many; J gene: TRBJ1-2; V gene: TRBV24-1; CDR3 protein: CATSDSDRGNGYTF; CDR3 DNA: TGTGCCACCAGTGACTCCGACAGGGGTAATGGCTACACCTTC
D gene: TRBD1; clone size: few; J gene: TRBJ1-6; V gene: TRBV9; CDR3 protein: CASSSRTGNNSPLHF; CDR3 DNA: TGTGCCAGCAGCTCCCGGACAGGGAACAATTCACCCCTCCACTTT
D gene: NA; clone size: NA; J gene: TRBJ2-5; V gene: TRBV24-1; CDR3 protein: CATSDPGARTAYQETQYF; CDR3 DNA: TGTGCCACCAGTGATCCGGGGGCTCGGACGGCCTACCAAGAGACCCAGTACTTC
D gene: NA; clone size: once; J gene: TRBJ2-5; V gene: TRBV11-2; CDR3 protein: CASSSLGGGNQYF; CDR3 DNA: TGTGCCAGCAGCTCTCTAGGGGGTGGAAATCAGTACTTC
D gene: TRBD1; clone size: NA; J gene: TRBJ2-7; V gene: TRBV6-1; CDR3 protein: CASNLGQGPSYEQYF; CDR3 DNA: TGTGCCAGCAACCTTGGACAGGGGCCTTCCTACGAGCAGTACTTC
D gene: TRBD1; clone size: once; J gene: TRBJ1-1; V gene: TRBV7-2; CDR3 protein: CASTPDRVSPEAFF; CDR3 DNA: TGTGCCAGCACCCCAGACAGGGTGAGCCCTGAAGCTTTCTTT
D gene: NA; clone size: many; J gene: TRBJ2-7; V gene: TRBV9; CDR3 protein: CASSVGTAYEQYF; CDR3 DNA: TGTGCCAGCAGCGTTGGGACTGCCTACGAGCAGTACTTC
D gene: NA; clone size: NA; J gene: TRBJ2-5; V gene: TRBV2; CDR3 protein: CASRDRTQYF; CDR3 DNA: TGTGCCAGCAGGGACAGGACCCAGTACTTC
D gene: NA; clone size: NA; J gene: TRBJ2-5; V gene: TRBV25-1; CDR3 protein: CASGPRETQYF; CDR3 DNA: TGTGCCAGCGGGCCTCGCGAGACCCAGTACTTC
D gene: NA; clone size: NA; J gene: TRBJ2-5; V gene: TRBV2; CDR3 protein: CASSPGVGPQYF; CDR3 DNA: TGTGCCAGCAGTCCCGGAGTGGGGCCCCAGTACTTC
D gene: NA; clone size: NA; J gene: TRBJ1-1; V gene: TRBV12-3/TRBV12-4; CDR3 protein: CATRLEAFF; CDR3 DNA: TGTGCCACTCGACTTGAAGCTTTCTTT
D gene: TRBD1; clone size: NA; J gene: TRBJ1-1; V gene: TRBV20-1; CDR3 protein: CSARDRVSTEAFF; CDR3 DNA: TGCAGTGCTAGGGACAGGGTGAGCACTGAAGCTTTCTTT
D gene: TRBD1; clone size: NA; J gene: TRBJ1-5; V gene: TRBV10-3; CDR3 protein: CAIKEPPWTGGNQPQHF; CDR3 DNA: TGTGCCATCAAAGAACCGCCATGGACAGGGGGTAATCAGCCCCAGCATTTT
D gene: NA; clone size: few; J gene: TRBJ1-5; V gene: TRBV9; CDR3 protein: CASSQVHGDQPQHF; CDR3 DNA: TGTGCCAGCAGCCAAGTTCACGGGGATCAGCCCCAGCATTTT
D gene: NA; clone size: many; J gene: TRBJ1-6; V gene: TRBV4-3; CDR3 protein: CASSQDVGSPLHF; CDR3 DNA: TGCGCCAGCAGCCAAGACGTCGGTTCACCCCTCCACTTT